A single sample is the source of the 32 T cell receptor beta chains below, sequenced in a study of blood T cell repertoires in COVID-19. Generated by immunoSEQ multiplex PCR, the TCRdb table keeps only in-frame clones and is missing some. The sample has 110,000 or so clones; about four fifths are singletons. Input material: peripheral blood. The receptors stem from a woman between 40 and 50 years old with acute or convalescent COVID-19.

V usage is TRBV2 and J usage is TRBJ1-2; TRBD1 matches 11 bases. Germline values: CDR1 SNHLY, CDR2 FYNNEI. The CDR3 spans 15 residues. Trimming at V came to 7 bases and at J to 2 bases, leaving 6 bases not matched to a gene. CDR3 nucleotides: TGTGCCAGCACTCCGGACAGGGGGCGAAACTATGGCTACACCTTC. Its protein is CASTPDRGRNYGYTF.

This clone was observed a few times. CDR3 sequence (DNA): TGTGCCATCAGTGAGTCGAGCGGTAATTCACCCCTCCACTTT. It is translated as CAISESSGNSPLHF. The gene calls are TRBV10-3 and TRBJ1-6; D is ambiguous. Trimming stripped 0 bases from V and 6 bases from J, with 6 bases between. This CDR3 region has 14 residues. Germline V CDR1 and CDR2: ENHRY, SYGVKD.

CDR3 amino acids: CASRPGNTEAFF. The CDR3 DNA follows: TGTGCCAGTAGGCCCGGGAACACTGAAGCTTTCTTT. The rearrangement joins TRBV19 to TRBJ1-1, with unresolved D. CDR1 is LNHDA and CDR2 is SQIVND in the germline V gene (reference sequence). The CDR3 length is 12 residues. V was clipped by 6 bases and J by 1 base, with 6 bases between them.

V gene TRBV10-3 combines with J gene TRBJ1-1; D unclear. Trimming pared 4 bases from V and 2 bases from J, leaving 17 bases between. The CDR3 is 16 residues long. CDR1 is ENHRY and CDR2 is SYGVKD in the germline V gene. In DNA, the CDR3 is TGTGCCATCAGTGGGGGTAAGGGAGTGAGAAACACTGAAGCTTTCTTT. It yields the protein CAISGGKGVRNTEAFF.

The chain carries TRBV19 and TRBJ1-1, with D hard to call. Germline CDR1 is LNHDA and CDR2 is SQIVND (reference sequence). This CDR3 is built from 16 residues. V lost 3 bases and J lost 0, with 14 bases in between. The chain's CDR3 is CASSMAEYYMNTEAFF. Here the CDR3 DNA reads TGTGCCAGTAGTATGGCGGAATATTACATGAACACTGAAGCTTTCTTT.

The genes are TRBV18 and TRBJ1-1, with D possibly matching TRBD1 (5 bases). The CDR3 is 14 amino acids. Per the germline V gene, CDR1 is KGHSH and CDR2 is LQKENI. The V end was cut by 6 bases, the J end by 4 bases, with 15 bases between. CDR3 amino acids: CASSRKQDGTEAFF. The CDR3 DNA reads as TGTGCCAGCTCTCGGAAACAGGATGGCACTGAAGCTTTCTTT.

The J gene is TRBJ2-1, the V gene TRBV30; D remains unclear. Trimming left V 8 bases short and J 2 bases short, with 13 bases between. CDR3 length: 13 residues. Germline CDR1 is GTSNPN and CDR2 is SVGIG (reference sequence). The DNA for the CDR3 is TGTGCCCCCCCCGCGTCCACCTACAATGAGCAGTTCTTC. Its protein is CAPPASTYNEQFF.

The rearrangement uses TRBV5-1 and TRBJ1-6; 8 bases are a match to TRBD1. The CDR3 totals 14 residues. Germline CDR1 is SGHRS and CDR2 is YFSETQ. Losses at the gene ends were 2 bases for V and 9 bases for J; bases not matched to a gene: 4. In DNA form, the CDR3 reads TGCGCCAGCAGCTTACAGGGGGATGGTTCACCCCTCCACTTT. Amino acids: CASSLQGDGSPLHF. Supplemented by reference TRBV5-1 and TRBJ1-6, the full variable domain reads KAGVTQTPRYLIKTRGQQVTLSCSPISGHRSVSWYQQTPGQGLQFLFEYFSETQRNKGNFPGRFSGRQFSNSRSEMNVSTLELGDSALYLCASSLQGDGSPLHFGNGTRLTVT.

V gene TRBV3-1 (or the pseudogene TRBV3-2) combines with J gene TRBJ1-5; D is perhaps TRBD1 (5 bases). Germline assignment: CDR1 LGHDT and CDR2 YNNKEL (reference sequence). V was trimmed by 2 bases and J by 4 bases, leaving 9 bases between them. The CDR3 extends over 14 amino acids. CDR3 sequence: CASSQFGGNQPQHF. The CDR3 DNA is TGTGCCAGCAGCCAATTCGGGGGGAATCAGCCCCAGCATTTT.

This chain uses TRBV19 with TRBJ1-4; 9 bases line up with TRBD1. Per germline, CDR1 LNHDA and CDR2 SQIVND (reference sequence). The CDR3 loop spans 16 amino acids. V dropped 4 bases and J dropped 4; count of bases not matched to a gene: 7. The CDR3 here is CASSTRQGDLNEKLFF. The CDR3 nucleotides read TGTGCCAGTAGTACCAGACAGGGGGACCTTAATGAAAAACTGTTTTTT.

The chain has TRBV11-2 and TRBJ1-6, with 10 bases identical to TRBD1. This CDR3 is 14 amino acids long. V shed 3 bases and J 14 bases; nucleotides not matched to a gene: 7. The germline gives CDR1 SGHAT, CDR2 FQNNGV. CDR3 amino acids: CASSLGDRGVTLHF. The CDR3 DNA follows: TGTGCCAGCAGCTTGGGGGACAGGGGTGTAACCCTCCACTTT.

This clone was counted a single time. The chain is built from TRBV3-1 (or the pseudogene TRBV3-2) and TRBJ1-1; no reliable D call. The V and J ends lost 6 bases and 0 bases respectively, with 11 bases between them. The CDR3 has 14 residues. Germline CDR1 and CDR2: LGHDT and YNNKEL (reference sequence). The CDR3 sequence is CASRGRVMNTEAFF. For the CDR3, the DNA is TGTGCCAGCAGGGGGAGAGTTATGAACACTGAAGCTTTCTTT.

CDR3 region: CASSLGEGGSYSPLHF. The CDR3 nucleotides read TGTGCCAGCAGCTTGGGGGAGGGAGGGTCTTATTCACCCCTCCACTTT. V is TRBV5-6 and J is TRBJ1-6; D not resolved. The CDR3 sequence is 16 residues long. The germline V gene has CDR1 SGHDT and CDR2 YYEEEE. The V gene lost 0 bases and the J gene lost 8 bases, with 15 bases spanning the gap.

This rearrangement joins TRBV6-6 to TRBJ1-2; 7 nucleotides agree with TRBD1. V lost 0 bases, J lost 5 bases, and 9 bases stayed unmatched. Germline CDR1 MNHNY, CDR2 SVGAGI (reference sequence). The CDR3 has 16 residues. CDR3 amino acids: CASSYSKGAHTYGYTF. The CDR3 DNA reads TGTGCCAGCAGTTACTCGAAGGGGGCACATACTTATGGCTACACCTTC.

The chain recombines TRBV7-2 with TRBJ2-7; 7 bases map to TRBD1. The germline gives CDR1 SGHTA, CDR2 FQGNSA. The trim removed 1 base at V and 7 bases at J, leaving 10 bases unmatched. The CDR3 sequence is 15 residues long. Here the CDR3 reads CASSLVFSGGGEQYF. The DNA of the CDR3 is TGTGCCAGCAGCTTAGTGTTTTCAGGGGGTGGGGAGCAGTACTTC.

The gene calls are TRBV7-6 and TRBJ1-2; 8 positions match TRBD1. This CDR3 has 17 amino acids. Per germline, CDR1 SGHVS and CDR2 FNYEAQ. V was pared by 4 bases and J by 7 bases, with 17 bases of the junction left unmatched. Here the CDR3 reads CASSSALLGTGPGGYTF. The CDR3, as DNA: TGTGCCAGCAGCTCCGCACTACTCGGGACAGGACCGGGTGGCTACACCTTC. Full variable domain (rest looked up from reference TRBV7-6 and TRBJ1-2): GAGVSQSPRYKVTKRGQDVALRCDPISGHVSLYWYRQALGQGPEFLTYFNYEAQQDKSGLPNDRFSAERPEGSISTLTIQRTEQRDSAMYRCASSSALLGTGPGGYTFGSGTRLTVV.

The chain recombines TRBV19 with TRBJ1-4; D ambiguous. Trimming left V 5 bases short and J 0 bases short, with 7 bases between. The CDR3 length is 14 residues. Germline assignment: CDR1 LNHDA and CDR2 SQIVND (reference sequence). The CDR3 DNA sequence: TGTGCCAGTAGTCACGGGGCAACTAATGAAAAACTGTTTTTT. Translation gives CASSHGATNEKLFF.

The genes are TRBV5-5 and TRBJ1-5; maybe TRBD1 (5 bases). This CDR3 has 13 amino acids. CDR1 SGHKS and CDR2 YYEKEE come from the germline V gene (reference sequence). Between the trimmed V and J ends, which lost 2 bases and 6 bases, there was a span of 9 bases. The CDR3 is CASSFKGIQPQHF. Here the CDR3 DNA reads TGTGCCAGCAGCTTTAAGGGGATTCAGCCCCAGCATTTT.

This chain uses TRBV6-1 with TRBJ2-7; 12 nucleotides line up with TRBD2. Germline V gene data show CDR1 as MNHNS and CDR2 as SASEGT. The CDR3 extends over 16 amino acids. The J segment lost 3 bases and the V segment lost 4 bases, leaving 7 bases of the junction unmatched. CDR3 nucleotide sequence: TGTGCCAGCAGTGGCCTAACTAGCGGGGGGCTCTACGAGCAGTACTTC. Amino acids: CASSGLTSGGLYEQYF.

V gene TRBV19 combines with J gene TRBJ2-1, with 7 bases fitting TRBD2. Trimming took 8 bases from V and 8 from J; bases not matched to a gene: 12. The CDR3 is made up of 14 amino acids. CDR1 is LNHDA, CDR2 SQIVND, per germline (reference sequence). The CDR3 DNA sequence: TGTGCCAGTGCCCCCATGGGGGGGGACTATGAGCAGTTCTTC. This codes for CASAPMGGDYEQFF.

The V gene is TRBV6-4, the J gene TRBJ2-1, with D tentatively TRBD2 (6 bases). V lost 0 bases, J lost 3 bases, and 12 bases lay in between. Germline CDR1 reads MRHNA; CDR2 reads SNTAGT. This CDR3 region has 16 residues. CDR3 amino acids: CASSDSGGTVYNEQFF. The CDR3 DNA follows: TGTGCCAGCAGTGACTCGGGGGGAACGGTCTACAATGAGCAGTTCTTC.

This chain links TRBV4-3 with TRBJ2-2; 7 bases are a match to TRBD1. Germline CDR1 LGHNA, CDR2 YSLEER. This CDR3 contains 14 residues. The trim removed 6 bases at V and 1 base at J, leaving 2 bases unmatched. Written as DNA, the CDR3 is TGCGCCAGCAGGGGGACAGAGAACACCGGGGAGCTGTTTTTT. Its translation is CASRGTENTGELFF.

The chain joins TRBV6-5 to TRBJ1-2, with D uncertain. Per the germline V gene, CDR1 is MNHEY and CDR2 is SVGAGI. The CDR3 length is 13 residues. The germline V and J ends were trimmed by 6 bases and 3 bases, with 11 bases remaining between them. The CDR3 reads CASSSHGDYGYTF. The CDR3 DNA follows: TGTGCCAGCAGCTCCCACGGGGACTATGGCTACACCTTC.

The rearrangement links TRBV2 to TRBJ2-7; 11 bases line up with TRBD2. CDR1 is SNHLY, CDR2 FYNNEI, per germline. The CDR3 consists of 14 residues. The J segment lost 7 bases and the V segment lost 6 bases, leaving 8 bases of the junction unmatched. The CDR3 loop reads CASRLAGAGGEQYF. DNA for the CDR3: TGTGCCAGCAGACTAGCGGGGGCGGGCGGGGAGCAGTACTTC.

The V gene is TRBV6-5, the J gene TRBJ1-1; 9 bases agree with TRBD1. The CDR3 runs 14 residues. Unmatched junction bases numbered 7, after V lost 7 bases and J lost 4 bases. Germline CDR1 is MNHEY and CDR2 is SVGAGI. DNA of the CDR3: TGTGCCAGCATCGGACAGGGGTGGGGCACTGAAGCTTTCTTT. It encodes CASIGQGWGTEAFF.

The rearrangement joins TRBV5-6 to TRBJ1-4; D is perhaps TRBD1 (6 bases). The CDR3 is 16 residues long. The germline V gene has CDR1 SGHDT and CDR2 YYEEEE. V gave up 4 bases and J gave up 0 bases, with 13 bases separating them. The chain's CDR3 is CASSQTGYATNEKLFF. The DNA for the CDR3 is TGTGCCAGCAGCCAGACAGGATATGCAACTAATGAAAAACTGTTTTTT.

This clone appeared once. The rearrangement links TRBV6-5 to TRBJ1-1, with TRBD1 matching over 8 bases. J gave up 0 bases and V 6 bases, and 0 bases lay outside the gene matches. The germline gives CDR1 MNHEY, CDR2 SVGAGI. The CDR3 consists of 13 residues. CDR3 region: CASRGQVNTEAFF. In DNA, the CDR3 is TGTGCCAGCAGGGGACAGGTGAACACTGAAGCTTTCTTT.

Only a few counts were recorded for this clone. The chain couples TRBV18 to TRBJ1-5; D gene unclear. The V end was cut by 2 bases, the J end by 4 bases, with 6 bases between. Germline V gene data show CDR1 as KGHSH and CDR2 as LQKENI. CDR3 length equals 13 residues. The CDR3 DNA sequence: TGTGCCAGCTCACCATCCCAGAATCAGCCCCAGCATTTT. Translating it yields CASSPSQNQPQHF.

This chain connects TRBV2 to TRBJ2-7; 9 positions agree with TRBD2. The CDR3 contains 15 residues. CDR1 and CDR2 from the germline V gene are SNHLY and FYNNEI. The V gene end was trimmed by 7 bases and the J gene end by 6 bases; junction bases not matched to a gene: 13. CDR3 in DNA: TGTGCCAGCATCAGAGCGGCGGGGGGGCCGACCGAGCAGTACTTC. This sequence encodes CASIRAAGGPTEQYF.

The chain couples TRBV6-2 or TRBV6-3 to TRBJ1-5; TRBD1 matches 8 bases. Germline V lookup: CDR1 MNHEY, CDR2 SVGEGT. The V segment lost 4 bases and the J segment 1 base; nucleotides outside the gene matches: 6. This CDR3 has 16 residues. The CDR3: CASSWQGAGSNQPQHF. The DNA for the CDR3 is TGTGCCAGCAGTTGGCAGGGGGCAGGAAGCAATCAGCCCCAGCATTTT.

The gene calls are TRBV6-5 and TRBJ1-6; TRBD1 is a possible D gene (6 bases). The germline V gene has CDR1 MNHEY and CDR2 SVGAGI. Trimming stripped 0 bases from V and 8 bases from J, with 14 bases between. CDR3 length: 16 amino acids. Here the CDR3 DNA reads TGTGCCAGCAGTTACTCGAAGTGGGGGCCGGATTCACCCCTCCACTTT. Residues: CASSYSKWGPDSPLHF.

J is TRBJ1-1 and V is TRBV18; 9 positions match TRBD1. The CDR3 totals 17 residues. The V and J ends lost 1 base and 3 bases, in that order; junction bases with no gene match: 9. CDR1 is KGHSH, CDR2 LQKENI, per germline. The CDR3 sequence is CASSPLNLGQGHTEAFF. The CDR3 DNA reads TGTGCCAGCTCACCACTAAACCTGGGACAGGGTCACACTGAAGCTTTCTTT.